This T cell receptor beta chain was found in a study of blood T cell repertoires in COVID-19 (dated by TCRdb to the early 2020s). About the study as a whole: Samples from collaborators originated in the United States, Italy and Spain and spanned both the acute and convalescent phases of COVID-19. Samples came from the ongoing ImmuneRACE study (first 160 participants) plus 1,254 subjects from 6 global collaborators. The prospective study material was composed of cDNA or gDNA derived from T cells, B-cell-depleted T cells, or PBMCs. The dataset comprised deeply sampled blood TCRbeta repertoires from subjects exposed to, actively infected with, or recovered from COVID-19. The repertoires were made available in a free public database intended to serve as a resource for research on the immune response to SARS-CoV-2. Nearly every sample came with metadata listing a de-identified subject ID, COVID-19 status, age in years and sex. HLA class I and class II types, where available, came from metadata supplied by the sample provider rather than from assay-based typing.

TCRbeta CDR3 regions were amplified from genomic DNA using the immunoSEQ Assay, a bias-controlled multiplex PCR. Per the source publication's procedure: The number of nucleated cells in each sample was estimated from the amplification of reference gene primers within the assay. To quantify the absolute abundance of each unique TCRbeta CDR3 rearrangement, sequence reads were collapsed and filtered. For each sample, productive Simpson clonality was calculated by taking the square root of Simpson's diversity index across productive rearrangements. This immuneACCESS table, as held by TCRdb, lists in-frame sequences with V and J called but not all clones. Of the missing ones, under half trace to an unresolved V gene in checked studies; the others have no known cause. That table supplies the V and J calls and clone size; D and trimming were determined from the DNA. This sample comprises approximately 150,000 clones, approximately 91% of them detected only once. The ten largest make up 4.5% to 5% of the sample.

One collaborating source in Seattle enrolled patients while the patients were actively infected and followed the patients over time throughout the course of disease. Each collaborating institution followed its own protocols to collect whole blood in K2EDTA tubes. For TCRbeta analysis, collaborators shipped samples in one of three forms: frozen whole blood, isolated PBMCs, or DNA extracted from either of those sample types. From V the trimming removes 7 bases and from J it removes 1 base, while the gene matches leave 12 bases of the junction unaccounted for. The CDR3 measures 16 amino acids from cysteine to phenylalanine. The DNA shown is the 48-base CDR3, in frame from base 1. Sequences LNHDA (CDR1) and SQIVND (CDR2) are obtained from the germline V gene (reference sequence). The investigation overall reported the following: How much clinical and demographic metadata was included differed by source and by participant, and the metadata was provided uncurated.

As regards this clone: No cognate antigen has been identified for it. The sample holds no much larger clone one base away, and base qualities are not on file.

The rearrangement combines TRBV19 with TRBJ1-1, with TRBD1 identical over 7 junction bases. This receptor was identified in a young man with COVID-19, enrolled during active disease. Sample: peripheral blood. In nucleotides, the sequence is TGTGCCAGTACTACAGTACCGGGACAGAGGAACACTGAAGCTTTCTTT. Its protein reads: CASTTVPGQRNTEAFF.